Included here is one T cell receptor (beta chain) sequence, with context. The data were obtained in a study of blood T cell repertoires in COVID-19. Sequencing was performed with immunoSEQ multiplex PCR; in TCRdb, only in-frame clones are kept and a portion is missing. The sample includes under 250,000 clones, more than 70% seen only once; the top ten take 5% to 6%. Germline assignment: CDR1 ENHRY and CDR2 SYGVKD. This CDR3 contains 15 residues. V dropped 4 bases and J dropped 0 bases, with 12 bases sitting between them. The TCR originated in a woman older than 75 with COVID-19, enrolled during active disease. Sequenced: peripheral blood. This sequence joins TRBV10-3 and TRBJ2-5; D is perhaps TRBD2 (6 bases). The CDR3, as DNA: TGTGCCATCAGTGGAGGACTATCGTACCAAGAGACCCAGTACTTC. It is translated as CAISGGLSYQETQYF.